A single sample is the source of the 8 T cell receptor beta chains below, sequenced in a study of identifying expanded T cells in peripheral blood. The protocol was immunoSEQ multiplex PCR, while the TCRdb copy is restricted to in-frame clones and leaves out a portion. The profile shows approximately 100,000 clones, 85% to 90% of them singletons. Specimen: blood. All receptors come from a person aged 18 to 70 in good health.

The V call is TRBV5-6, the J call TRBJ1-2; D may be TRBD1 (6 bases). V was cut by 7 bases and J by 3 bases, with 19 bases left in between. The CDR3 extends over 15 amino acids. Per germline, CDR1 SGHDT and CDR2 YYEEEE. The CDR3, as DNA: TGTGCCAGCGGTTCACAGGGCGTTTTTGACTATGGCTACACCTTC. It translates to CASGSQGVFDYGYTF. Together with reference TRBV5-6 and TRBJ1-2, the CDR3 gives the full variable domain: DAGVTQSPTHLIKTRGQQVTLRCSPKSGHDTVSWYQQALGQGPQFIFQYYEEEERQRGNFPDRFSGHQFPNYSSELNVNALLLGDSALYLCASGSQGVFDYGYTFGSGTRLTVV.

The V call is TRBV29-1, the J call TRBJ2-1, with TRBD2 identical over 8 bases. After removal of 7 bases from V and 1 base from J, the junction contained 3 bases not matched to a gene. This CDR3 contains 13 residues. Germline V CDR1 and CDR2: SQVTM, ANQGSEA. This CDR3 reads CSAGTRSYNEQFF. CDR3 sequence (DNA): TGCAGCGCCGGGACTAGGTCCTACAATGAGCAGTTCTTC.

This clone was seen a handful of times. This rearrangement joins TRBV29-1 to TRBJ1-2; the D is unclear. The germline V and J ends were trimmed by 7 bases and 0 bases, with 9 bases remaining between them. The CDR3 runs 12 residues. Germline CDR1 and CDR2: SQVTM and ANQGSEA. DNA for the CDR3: TGCAGCGCTGGGAGGGCTAACTATGGCTACACCTTC. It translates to CSAGRANYGYTF. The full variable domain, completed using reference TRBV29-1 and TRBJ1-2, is SAVISQKPSRDICQRGTSLTIQCQVDSQVTMMFWYRQQPGQSLTLIATANQGSEATYESGFVIDKFPISRPNLTFSTLTVSNMSPEDSSIYLCSAGRANYGYTFGSGTRLTVV.

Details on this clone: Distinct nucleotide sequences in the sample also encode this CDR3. CDR3 DNA: TGTGCCAGCAGTTTGGGGTACTCCTACAATGAGCAGTTCTTC. Protein product: CASSLGYSYNEQFF. The rearrangement uses TRBV27 and TRBJ2-1; no reliable D call. CDR1 is MNHEY, CDR2 SMNVEV, per germline (reference sequence). V lost 3 bases to trimming and J lost 0 bases, with 6 bases between them. This CDR3 has 14 amino acids.

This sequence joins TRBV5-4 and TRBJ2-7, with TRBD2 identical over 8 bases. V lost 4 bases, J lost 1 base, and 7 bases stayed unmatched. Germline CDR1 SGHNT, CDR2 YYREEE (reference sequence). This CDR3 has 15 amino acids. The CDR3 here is CASSPSSGLSYEQYF. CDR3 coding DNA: TGTGCCAGCAGCCCCTCTAGCGGGCTTTCCTACGAGCAGTACTTC.

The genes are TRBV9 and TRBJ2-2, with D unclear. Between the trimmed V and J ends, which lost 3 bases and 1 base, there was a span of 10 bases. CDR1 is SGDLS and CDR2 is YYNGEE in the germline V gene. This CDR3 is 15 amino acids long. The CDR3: CASSAVVLNTGELFF. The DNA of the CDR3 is TGTGCCAGCAGCGCCGTGGTCCTGAACACCGGGGAGCTGTTTTTT. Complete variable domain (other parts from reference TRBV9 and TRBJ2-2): DSGVTQTPKHLITATGQRVTLRCSPRSGDLSVYWYQQSLDQGLQFLIQYYNGEERAKGNILERFSAQQFPDLHSELNLSSLELGDSALYFCASSAVVLNTGELFFGEGSRLTVL.

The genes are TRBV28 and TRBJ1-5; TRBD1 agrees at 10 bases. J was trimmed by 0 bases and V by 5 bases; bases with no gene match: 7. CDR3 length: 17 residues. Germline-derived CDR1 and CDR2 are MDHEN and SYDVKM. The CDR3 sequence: CASSPGTGVPSNQPQHF. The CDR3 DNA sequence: TGTGCCAGCAGTCCCGGGACAGGGGTTCCTAGCAATCAGCCCCAGCATTTT. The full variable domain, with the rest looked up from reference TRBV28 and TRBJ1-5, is DVKVTQSSRYLVKRTGEKVFLECVQDMDHENMFWYRQDPGLGLRLIYFSYDVKMKEKGDIPEGYSVSREKKERFSLILESASTNQTSMYLCASSPGTGVPSNQPQHFGDGTRLSIL.

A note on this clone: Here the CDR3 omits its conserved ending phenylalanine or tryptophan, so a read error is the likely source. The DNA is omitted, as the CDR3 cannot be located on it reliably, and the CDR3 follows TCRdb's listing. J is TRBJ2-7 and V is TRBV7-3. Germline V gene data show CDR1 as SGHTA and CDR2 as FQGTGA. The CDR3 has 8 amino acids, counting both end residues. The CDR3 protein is CASSQPPI.